This TCR beta chain is from a study of blood T cell repertoires in COVID-19. This clone was seen a few times. The CDR3 length is 15 residues. V dropped 2 bases and J dropped 4; count of bases not matched to a gene: 0. Germline-derived CDR1 and CDR2 are SNHLY and FYNNEI. Sequencing was performed with immunoSEQ multiplex PCR; in TCRdb, only in-frame clones are kept and a portion is missing. The data contain hundreds of thousands of clones, 89% of them seen just once; the ten biggest clones take up 0.95% to 1.5%. The chain employs TRBV2 and TRBJ2-2; 11 bases are shared with TRBD2. This clonotype was obtained from a man between 40 and 49 years old with acute or convalescent COVID-19. The source material was peripheral blood. In DNA form, the CDR3 reads TGTGCCAGCAGTGAAACTAGCGGGAGCACCGGGGAGCTGTTTTTT. Translating gives CASSETSGSTGELFF.